This T cell receptor beta chain was retrieved from a study of blood T cell repertoires in COVID-19. Overall study: Both acute and convalescent COVID-19 samples were obtained from the United States, Italy and Spain.

The CDR3 extends over 15 amino acids. The trim removed 2 bases at V and 0 bases at J, leaving 2 bases unmatched. Germline V CDR1 and CDR2: SGHRS, YFSETQ. As handled by the study authors: Amplified reference gene primers provided the basis for estimating nucleated cell counts. Clones were read by immunoSEQ multiplex PCR, and TCRdb kept only the in-frame ones, dropping some. The D gene and trimming were derived from the DNA, and the V and J assignments and clone size from that table. The sample contains 100,000 to 150,000 clones, about 80% of which appear only once. As to this clone: Other DNA sequences within the sample encode an identical CDR3.

The receptor comes from a man between 60 and 75 years old with acute or convalescent COVID-19. This sequence joins TRBV5-1 and TRBJ2-1; 7 bases agree with TRBD2. Source material: peripheral blood. In DNA form, the CDR3 reads TGCGCCAGCAGCTTAGCGGGGAGCTCCTACAATGAGCAGTTCTTC. This encodes CASSLAGSSYNEQFF.